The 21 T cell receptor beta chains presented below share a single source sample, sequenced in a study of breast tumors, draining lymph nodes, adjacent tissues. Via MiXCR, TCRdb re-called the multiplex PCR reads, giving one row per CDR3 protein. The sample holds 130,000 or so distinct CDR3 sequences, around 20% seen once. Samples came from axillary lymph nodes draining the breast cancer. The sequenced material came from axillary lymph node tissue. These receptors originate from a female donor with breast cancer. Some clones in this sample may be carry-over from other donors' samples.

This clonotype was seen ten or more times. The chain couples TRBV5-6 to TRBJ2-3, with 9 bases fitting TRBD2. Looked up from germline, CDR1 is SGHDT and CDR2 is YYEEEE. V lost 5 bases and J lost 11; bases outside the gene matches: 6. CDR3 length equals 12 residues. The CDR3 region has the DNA TGTGCCAGCAGTTCTAGCGGGATGGGGCAGTATTTT. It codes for CASSSSGMGQYF.

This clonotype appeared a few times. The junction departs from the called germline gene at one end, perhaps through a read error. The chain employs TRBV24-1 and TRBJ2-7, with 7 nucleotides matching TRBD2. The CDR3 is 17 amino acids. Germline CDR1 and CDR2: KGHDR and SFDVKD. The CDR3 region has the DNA TGTGCCACCAGTGCCCCCGCGGGCGGGGGATTAGGCTACGAGCGGTACTTC. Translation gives CATSAPAGGGLGYERYF.

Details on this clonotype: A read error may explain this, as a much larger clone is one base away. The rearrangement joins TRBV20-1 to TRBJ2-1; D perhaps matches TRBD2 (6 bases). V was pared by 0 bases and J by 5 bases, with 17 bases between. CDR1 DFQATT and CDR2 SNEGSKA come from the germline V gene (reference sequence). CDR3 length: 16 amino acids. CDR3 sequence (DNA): TGCAGTGCTAGAGACCCCGGGACTGGCGGTAACAATGAGCAGTTCTTC. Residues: CSARDPGTGGNNEQFF.

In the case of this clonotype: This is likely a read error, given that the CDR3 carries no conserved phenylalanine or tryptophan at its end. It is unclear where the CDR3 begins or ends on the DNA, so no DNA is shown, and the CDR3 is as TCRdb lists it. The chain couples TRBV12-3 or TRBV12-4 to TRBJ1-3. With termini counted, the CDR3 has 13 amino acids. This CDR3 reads CASSFSGIGWLQV.

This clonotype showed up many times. This chain's CDR3 is CSARGGLTGELFF. DNA for the CDR3: TGCAGTGCTAGAGGGGGCCTCACCGGGGAGCTGTTTTTT. V is TRBV20-1 and J is TRBJ2-2; perhaps TRBD1 as D (5 bases). From germline, CDR1 is DFQATT and CDR2 SNEGSKA (reference sequence). This CDR3 is 13 amino acids long. The V gene lost 1 base and the J gene lost 4 bases, with 7 bases spanning the gap.

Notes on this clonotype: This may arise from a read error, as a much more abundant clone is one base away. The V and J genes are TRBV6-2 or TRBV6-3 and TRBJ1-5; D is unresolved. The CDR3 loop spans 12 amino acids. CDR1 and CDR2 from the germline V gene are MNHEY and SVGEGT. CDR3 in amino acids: CPSRHSNQPQHF. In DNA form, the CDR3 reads TGTCCCAGCAGACACAGCAATCAGCCCCAGCATTTT.

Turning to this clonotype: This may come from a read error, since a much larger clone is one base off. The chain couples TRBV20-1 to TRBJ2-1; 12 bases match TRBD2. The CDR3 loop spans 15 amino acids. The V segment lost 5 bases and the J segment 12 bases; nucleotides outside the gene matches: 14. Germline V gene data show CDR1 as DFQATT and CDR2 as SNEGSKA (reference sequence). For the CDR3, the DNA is TGCAGTGCTCTCGGACTAGCGGGACAAGGCTATGGGCAGTTCTTC. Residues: CSALGLAGQGYGQFF.

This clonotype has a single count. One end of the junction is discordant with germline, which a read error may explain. In DNA, the CDR3 is TGTGCCAGCACCCAGATTGGAGGTAGCGGGGGCCTTAGCTCCCACAATGAGCAGTTCTTC. Translation: CASTQIGGSGGLSSHNEQFF. V usage is TRBV27 and J usage is TRBJ2-1; 9 bases map to TRBD2. The CDR3 runs 20 residues. Looked up from germline, CDR1 is MNHEY and CDR2 is SMNVEV (reference sequence).

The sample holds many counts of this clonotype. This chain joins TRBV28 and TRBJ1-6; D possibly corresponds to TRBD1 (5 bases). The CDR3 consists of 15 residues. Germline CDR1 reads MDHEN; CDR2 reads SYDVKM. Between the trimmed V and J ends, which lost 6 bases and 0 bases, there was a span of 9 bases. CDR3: CASRWGGSYNSPLHF. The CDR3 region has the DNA TGTGCCAGCAGGTGGGGCGGCTCCTATAATTCACCCCTCCACTTT.

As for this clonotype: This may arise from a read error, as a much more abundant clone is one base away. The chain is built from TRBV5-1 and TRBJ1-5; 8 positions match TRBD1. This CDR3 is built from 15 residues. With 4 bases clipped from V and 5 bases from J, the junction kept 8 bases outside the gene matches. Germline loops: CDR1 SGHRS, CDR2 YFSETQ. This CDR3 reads CASSTSPTGDQPQHF. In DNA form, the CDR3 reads TGCGCCAGCAGCACGTCCCCGACAGGGGATCAGCCCCAGCATTTT.

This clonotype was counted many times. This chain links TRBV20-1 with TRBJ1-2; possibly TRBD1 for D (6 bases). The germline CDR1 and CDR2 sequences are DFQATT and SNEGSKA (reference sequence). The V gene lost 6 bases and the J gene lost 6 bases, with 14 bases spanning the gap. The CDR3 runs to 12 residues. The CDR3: CSATRGEDGYTF. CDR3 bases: TGCAGTGCCACAAGGGGGGAGGATGGCTACACCTTC.

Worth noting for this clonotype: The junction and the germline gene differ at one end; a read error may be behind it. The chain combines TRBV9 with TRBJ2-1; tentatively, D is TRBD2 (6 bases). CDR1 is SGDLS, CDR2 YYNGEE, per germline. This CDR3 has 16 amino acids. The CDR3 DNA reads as TGTGCCGGCAGCGTCGGGGGTTCTAGCTCCTACAATGAGCAGTTCTTC. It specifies CAGSVGGSSSYNEQFF.

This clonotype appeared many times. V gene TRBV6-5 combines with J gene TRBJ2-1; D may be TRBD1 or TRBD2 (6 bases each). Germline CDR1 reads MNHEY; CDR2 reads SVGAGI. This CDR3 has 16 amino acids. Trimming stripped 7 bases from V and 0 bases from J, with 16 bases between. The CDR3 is CASKQGLLSSYNEQFF. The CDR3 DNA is TGTGCCAGCAAACAGGGACTCCTTAGCTCCTACAATGAGCAGTTCTTC.

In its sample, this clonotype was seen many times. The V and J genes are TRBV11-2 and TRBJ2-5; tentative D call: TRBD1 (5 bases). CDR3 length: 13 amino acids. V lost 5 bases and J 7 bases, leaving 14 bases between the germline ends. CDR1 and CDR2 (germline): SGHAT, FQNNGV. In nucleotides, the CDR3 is TGTGCCAGCAGCCAGACAGAGCTGGGGACCCAGTACTTC. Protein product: CASSQTELGTQYF.

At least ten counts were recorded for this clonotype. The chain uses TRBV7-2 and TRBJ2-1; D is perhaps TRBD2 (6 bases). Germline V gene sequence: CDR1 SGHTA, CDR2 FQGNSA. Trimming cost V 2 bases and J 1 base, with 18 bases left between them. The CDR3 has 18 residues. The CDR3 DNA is TGTGCCAGCAGCTTATTTGGGAACCTGGCGGGGTCCTACAATGAGCAGTTCTTC. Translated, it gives CASSLFGNLAGSYNEQFF.

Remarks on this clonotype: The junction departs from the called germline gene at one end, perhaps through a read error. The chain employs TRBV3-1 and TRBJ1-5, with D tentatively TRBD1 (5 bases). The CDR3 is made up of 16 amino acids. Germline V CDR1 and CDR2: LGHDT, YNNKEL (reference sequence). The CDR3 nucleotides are TGTGCCAGCAGCCCCAGACAGTCCCAGAGGAATCAGCCCCGGCATTTT. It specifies CASSPRQSQRNQPRHF.

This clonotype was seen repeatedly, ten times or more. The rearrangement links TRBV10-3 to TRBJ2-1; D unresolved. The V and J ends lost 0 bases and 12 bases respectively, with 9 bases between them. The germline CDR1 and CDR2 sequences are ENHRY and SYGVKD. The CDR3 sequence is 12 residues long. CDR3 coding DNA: TGTGCCATCAGTGAGTCAAGGGTCAGGCAGTTCTTC. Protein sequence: CAISESRVRQFF.

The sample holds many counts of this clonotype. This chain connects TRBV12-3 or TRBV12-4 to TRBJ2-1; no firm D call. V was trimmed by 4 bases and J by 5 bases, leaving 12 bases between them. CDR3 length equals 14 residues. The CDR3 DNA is TGTGCCAGCAGTTCCCCCTCTAGGAACAATGAGCAGTTCTTC. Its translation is CASSSPSRNNEQFF.

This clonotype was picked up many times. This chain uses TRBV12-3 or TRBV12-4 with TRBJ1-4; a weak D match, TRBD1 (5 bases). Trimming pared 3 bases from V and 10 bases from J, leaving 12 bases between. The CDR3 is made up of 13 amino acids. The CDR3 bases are TGTGCCAGCAGTTTTATGGGGACCGGAAAACTGTTTTTT. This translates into CASSFMGTGKLFF.

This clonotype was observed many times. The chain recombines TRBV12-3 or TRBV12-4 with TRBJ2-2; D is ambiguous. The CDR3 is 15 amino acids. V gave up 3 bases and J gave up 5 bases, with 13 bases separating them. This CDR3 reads CASSFGVARTGELFF. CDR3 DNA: TGTGCCAGCAGTTTTGGGGTAGCTAGGACCGGGGAGCTGTTTTTT.

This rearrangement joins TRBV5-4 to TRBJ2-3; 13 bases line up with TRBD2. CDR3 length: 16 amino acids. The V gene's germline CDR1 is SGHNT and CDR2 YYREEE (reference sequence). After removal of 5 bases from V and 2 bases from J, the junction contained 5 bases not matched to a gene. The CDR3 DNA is TGTGCCAGCAGGTCTGGACTAGCGGGAGACACAGATACGCAGTATTTT. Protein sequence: CASRSGLAGDTDTQYF.